The 31 T cell receptor beta chains presented below share a single source sample, sequenced in a study of PD-1 blockade in classical Hodgkin lymphoma (dated by TCRdb to 2020 to 2022). Sample time point, as interpreted from the label and publication: cycle 4 day 1 (C4D1), after more than five weeks of nivolumab. All trial patients had relapsed after autologous stem cell transplantation, with cohorts A, B and C differing in prior brentuximab vedotin exposure. To prepare the library, the immunoSEQ multiplex PCR assay was applied. Held by TCRdb, this immuneACCESS table contains in-frame sequences only and omits some clones. Under half of the omission traces to an unresolved V gene where checked; the cause of the rest is unknown. For this sample the table gives tens of thousands of clones, of which around 90% were detected only once. The ten largest clones take up about 14% of the sample. This material consisted of peripheral blood mononuclear cells (PBMCs), taken before the fourth cycle of nivolumab. Receptor source: a human donor with classical Hodgkin lymphoma.

The chain is built from TRBV7-9 and TRBJ2-2; D is possibly TRBD1 or TRBD2 (6 bases each). The CDR3 is 15 residues long. Trimming cost V 2 bases and J 9 bases, with 16 bases left between them. Germline CDR1 and CDR2: SEHNR and FQNEAQ (reference sequence). CDR3 DNA sequence: TGTGCCAGCAGCTTATTAGGGGGGCACGACAGGGAGCTGTTTTTT. Its protein is CASSLLGGHDRELFF.

V usage is TRBV5-1 and J usage is TRBJ2-5; D tentatively fits TRBD1 or TRBD2 (6 bases each). V lost 0 bases, J lost 4 bases, and 16 bases lay in between. The germline V gene has CDR1 SGHRS and CDR2 YFSETQ. The CDR3 length is 16 residues. CDR3 sequence (DNA): TGCGCCAGCAGCTTGGGACCGGGGGCCGGCGGAGAGACCCAGTACTTC. It yields the protein CASSLGPGAGGETQYF.

The chain has TRBV5-1 and TRBJ2-7; D is ambiguous. The CDR3 has 16 residues. Germline V gene sequence: CDR1 SGHRS, CDR2 YFSETQ. V lost 1 base and J lost 5, with 19 bases in between. The CDR3 nucleotides are TGCGCCAGCAGCTTGACCTCAACGGTGTATGGGAACGAGCAGTACTTC. Residues: CASSLTSTVYGNEQYF.

The chain joins TRBV29-1 to TRBJ2-1; weak D call: TRBD2 (6 bases). The V and J ends lost 7 bases and 3 bases respectively, with 7 bases between them. CDR3 length: 11 residues. Germline V gene data show CDR1 as SQVTM and CDR2 as ANQGSEA. The CDR3 sequence is CSAGGYNEQFF. Here the CDR3 DNA reads TGCAGCGCCGGGGGCTACAATGAGCAGTTCTTC.

The chain carries TRBV18 and TRBJ2-6; no firm D call. This CDR3 is built from 17 residues. Germline CDR1 is KGHSH and CDR2 is LQKENI. V dropped 0 bases and J dropped 2 bases, with 11 bases sitting between them. In nucleotides, the CDR3 is TGTGCCAGCTCACCACCTGGTGAGAAGACTGGGGCCAACGTCCTGACTTTC. Encoded protein: CASSPPGEKTGANVLTF.

V gene TRBV7-9 combines with J gene TRBJ2-5; unclear D gene. Trimming cost V 7 bases and J 5 bases, with 8 bases left between them. The CDR3 runs 11 residues. Germline CDR1 SEHNR, CDR2 FQNEAQ (reference sequence). The CDR3 region is CASTSFETQYF. CDR3 DNA: TGTGCCAGCACCTCATTTGAGACCCAGTACTTC.

In this sample, this clone turned up once. The CDR3 sequence is CASNWDRRDHGQPQHF. CDR3 sequence (DNA): TGTGCCAGTAACTGGGACAGGCGGGACCACGGGCAGCCCCAGCATTTT. V usage is TRBV19 and J usage is TRBJ1-5; 8 nucleotides line up with TRBD1. The V segment lost 7 bases and the J segment 7 bases; nucleotides outside the gene matches: 15. The CDR3 has 16 residues. The V gene's germline CDR1 is LNHDA and CDR2 SQIVND (reference sequence). The full variable domain, rest sourced from reference TRBV19 and TRBJ1-5, is DGGITQSPKYLFRKEGQNVTLSCEQNLNHDAMYWYRQDPGQGLRLIYYSQIVNDFQKGDIAEGYSVSREKKESFPLTVTSAQKNPTAFYLCASNWDRRDHGQPQHFGDGTRLSIL.

A word on this clone: In the same sample, other DNA sequences code for this CDR3. The chain recombines TRBV11-2 with TRBJ2-7, with TRBD1 matching 7 bases. CDR3 length: 12 amino acids. The ends lost 1 base at V and 6 bases at J; junction bases unmatched: 0. Germline V gene data show CDR1 as SGHAT and CDR2 as FQNNGV. CDR3 region: CASSLAGGEQYF. Here the CDR3 DNA reads TGTGCCAGCAGCTTAGCAGGGGGCGAGCAGTACTTC.

The rearrangement joins TRBV27 to TRBJ2-7; 8 bases are a match to TRBD1. CDR1 and CDR2 (germline): MNHEY, SMNVEV (reference sequence). J was trimmed by 3 bases and V by 3 bases; bases with no gene match: 22. The CDR3 runs 20 residues. In DNA form, the CDR3 reads TGTGCCAGCAGTTTTGACCCAGGGGGCGCGGGTAAGAGGGATCGCTACGAGCAGTACTTC. The encoded protein is CASSFDPGGAGKRDRYEQYF.

The chain links TRBV4-1 to TRBJ2-3, with D possibly being TRBD2 (6 bases). The CDR3 has 16 residues. The ends were cut back, 0 bases at V and 0 bases at J, with 10 bases in the middle. Germline V gene data show CDR1 as MGHRA and CDR2 as YSYEKL. This CDR3 is CASSQDASASTDTQYF. CDR3 in DNA: TGCGCCAGCAGCCAAGATGCTAGCGCTAGCACAGATACGCAGTATTTT.

The V call is TRBV28, the J call TRBJ2-6, with 8 bases aligning to TRBD2. The V and J ends lost 6 bases and 0 bases, in that order; junction bases with no gene match: 7. Germline V gene data show CDR1 as MDHEN and CDR2 as SYDVKM. The CDR3 extends over 17 amino acids. In DNA form, the CDR3 reads TGTGCCAGCAGGCCCCTAGCGGGCATCTCTGGGGCCAACGTCCTGACTTTC. Translated: CASRPLAGISGANVLTF. Supplemented by reference TRBV28 and TRBJ2-6, the full variable domain reads DVKVTQSSRYLVKRTGEKVFLECVQDMDHENMFWYRQDPGLGLRLIYFSYDVKMKEKGDIPEGYSVSREKKERFSLILESASTNQTSMYLCASRPLAGISGANVLTFGAGSRLTVL.

The rearrangement joins TRBV7-9 to TRBJ1-3; no definite D call. Germline V CDR1 and CDR2: SEHNR, FQNEAQ (reference sequence). This CDR3 contains 15 residues. V dropped 2 bases and J dropped 1 base, with 9 bases sitting between them. The CDR3 DNA is TGTGCCAGCAGCTTAATGCGTGCATCTGGAAACACCATATATTTT. Residues: CASSLMRASGNTIYF.

The genes are TRBV6-5 and TRBJ2-7; TRBD2 matches at 7 bases. J lost 2 bases, V lost 8 bases, and 6 bases had no gene match. The CDR3 loop spans 13 amino acids. Looked up from germline, CDR1 is MNHEY and CDR2 is SVGAGI. The CDR3 DNA is TGTGCCAGCCGAGCGGGACTTCCCTACGAGCAGTACTTC. Its protein is CASRAGLPYEQYF.

This clone was seen a few times. CDR3 residues: CASSRRQPNYEQYF. As DNA, the CDR3 is TGTGCCAGCAGCCGGAGGCAGCCAAACTACGAGCAGTACTTC. The chain combines TRBV6-5 with TRBJ2-7; tentatively, D is TRBD2 (5 bases). The V and J ends lost 6 bases and 3 bases respectively, with 15 bases between them. There are 14 residues in the CDR3. Germline V gene data show CDR1 as MNHEY and CDR2 as SVGAGI.

This chain links TRBV30 with TRBJ2-3; 9 bases align to TRBD1. From germline, CDR1 is GTSNPN and CDR2 SVGIG (reference sequence). J gave up 1 base and V 1 base, and 0 bases lay outside the gene matches. The CDR3 has 14 amino acids. CDR3 nucleotides: TGTGCCTGGAGTGGACAGGGGGGCACAGATACGCAGTATTTT. Residues: CAWSGQGGTDTQYF.

This clone was detected once. The CDR3 nucleotides read TGCAGCGTTGAAGGTGATGTTTATGGAGGGTTTAACTATGGCTACACCTTC. It is translated as CSVEGDVYGGFNYGYTF. The chain is built from TRBV29-1 and TRBJ1-2; no firm D call. This CDR3 region has 17 residues. Trimming took 1 base from V and 1 from J, leaving 19 bases between them. Germline CDR1 and CDR2: SQVTM and ANQGSEA.

Here the CDR3 reads CASTKERNTIYF. The CDR3 DNA follows: TGTGCCAGTACTAAGGAACGAAACACCATATATTTT. V is TRBV19 and J is TRBJ1-3; D not certain. Looked up from germline, CDR1 is LNHDA and CDR2 is SQIVND (reference sequence). With 7 bases removed from V and 5 bases from J, the gap between germline ends came to 9 bases. This CDR3 is built from 12 residues.

V and J are TRBV5-6 and TRBJ1-5; 8 bases line up with TRBD1. V was pared by 1 base and J by 7 bases, with 7 bases of the junction left unmatched. Germline loops: CDR1 SGHDT, CDR2 YYEEEE. The CDR3 spans 15 residues. For the CDR3, the DNA is TGTGCCAGCAGCTTGCAGGGGGCGCGAAAACAGCCCCAGCATTTT. This gives the protein CASSLQGARKQPQHF.

This sequence joins TRBV5-3 and TRBJ2-1; perhaps TRBD2 as D (6 bases). TRBV5-3 is recorded as an ORF, its role being uncertain. Trimming took off 5 bases at V and 6 bases at J, with 27 bases between the two ends. The CDR3 is 18 amino acids. The DNA for the CDR3 is TGTGCCAGAAGTTTTTTGGGGGGAAAGGGGACTCAATGCAATGAGCAGTTCTTC. Protein sequence: CARSFLGGKGTQCNEQFF.

V gene TRBV18 combines with J gene TRBJ2-1; no firm D call. Trimming pared 3 bases from V and 10 bases from J, leaving 7 bases between. The CDR3 covers 11 residues. Germline V gives CDR1 KGHSH, CDR2 LQKENI. The CDR3 protein is CASSPMVEQFF. The CDR3 region has the DNA TGTGCCAGCTCACCCATGGTCGAGCAGTTCTTC.

The V call is TRBV10-3, the J call TRBJ2-7, with D perhaps being TRBD1 or TRBD2 (5 bases each). This CDR3 spans 20 amino acids. Between the trimmed V and J ends, which lost 3 bases and 0 bases, there was a span of 27 bases. CDR1 ENHRY and CDR2 SYGVKD come from the germline V gene. The CDR3 reads CAISDLRGRPTNKGSYEQYF. CDR3 sequence (DNA): TGTGCCATCAGTGACCTCCGGGGCAGGCCCACCAACAAAGGCTCCTACGAGCAGTACTTC.

This sequence joins TRBV9 and TRBJ2-1; tentative D call: TRBD2 (6 bases). The CDR3 sequence is 17 residues long. Trimming removed 0 bases at V and 0 bases at J, with 13 bases between. Germline V gene lookup returns CDR1 SGDLS and CDR2 YYNGEE. CDR3 protein: CASSVGPLADSYNEQFF. DNA of the CDR3: TGTGCCAGCAGCGTAGGCCCCTTAGCGGACTCCTACAATGAGCAGTTCTTC.

J is TRBJ1-1 and V is TRBV27; the D gene is possibly TRBD1 (5 bases). Between the trimmed V and J ends, which lost 2 bases and 5 bases, there was a span of 12 bases. This CDR3 contains 14 residues. The V gene's germline CDR1 is MNHEY and CDR2 SMNVEV (reference sequence). The CDR3 is CASSLERGGTEAFF. In DNA form, the CDR3 reads TGTGCCAGCAGTTTAGAGCGGGGGGGGACTGAAGCTTTCTTT.

The V call is TRBV5-4, the J call TRBJ2-5, with unresolved D. CDR3 size: 14 residues. Germline V gene data show CDR1 as SGHNT and CDR2 as YYREEE (reference sequence). The V end lost 0 bases, the J end lost 1 base, and 7 bases lay between the germline ends. The CDR3 DNA follows: TGTGCCAGCAGCTTGGGCACAATCCAAGAGACCCAGTACTTC. It is translated as CASSLGTIQETQYF.

V and J are TRBV28 and TRBJ2-7; 11 bases are shared with TRBD2. Germline trimming cut 2 bases from V and 5 bases from J; bases unmatched to any gene: 5. Germline V gives CDR1 MDHEN, CDR2 SYDVKM. The CDR3 has 15 residues. CDR3 protein: CASSLPGLAENEQYF. The CDR3 DNA is TGTGCCAGCAGTTTACCGGGACTAGCGGAAAACGAGCAGTACTTC. The entire variable domain, with the rest obtained from reference TRBV28 and TRBJ2-7, is as follows: DVKVTQSSRYLVKRTGEKVFLECVQDMDHENMFWYRQDPGLGLRLIYFSYDVKMKEKGDIPEGYSVSREKKERFSLILESASTNQTSMYLCASSLPGLAENEQYFGPGTRLTVT.

This chain uses TRBV4-1 with TRBJ2-5; the D gene is possibly TRBD1 (5 bases). The CDR3 runs 12 residues. The V end lost 3 bases, the J end lost 3 bases, and 5 bases lay between the germline ends. Germline CDR1 is MGHRA and CDR2 is YSYEKL. The CDR3 sequence is CASSQDKETQYF. The CDR3 nucleotides read TGCGCCAGCAGCCAGGACAAAGAGACCCAGTACTTC.

The rearrangement joins TRBV7-9 to TRBJ2-1, with TRBD1 matching over 10 bases. V was pared by 0 bases and J by 15 bases, with 2 bases of the junction left unmatched. Germline values: CDR1 SEHNR, CDR2 FQNEAQ (reference sequence). CDR3 length equals 12 residues. CDR3 loop: CASSLARDRGFF. CDR3 coding DNA: TGTGCCAGCAGCTTAGCCCGGGACAGGGGGTTCTTC.

The V gene is TRBV4-2, the J gene TRBJ1-4, with D perhaps matching TRBD1 (5 bases). The germline gives CDR1 LGHNA, CDR2 YNFKEQ. The CDR3 covers 17 residues. With 4 bases removed from V and 8 bases from J, the gap between germline ends came to 23 bases. CDR3 coding DNA: TGTGCCAGCAGCCTAAGTGGGGTCCCCAGGGTTGGGGAAAAACTGTTTTTT. Residues: CASSLSGVPRVGEKLFF.

This chain joins TRBV20-1 and TRBJ1-1; no reliable D call. This CDR3 has 11 residues. Germline CDR1 reads DFQATT; CDR2 reads SNEGSKA (reference sequence). Trimming pared 4 bases from V and 11 bases from J, leaving 14 bases between. CDR3 coding DNA: TGCAGTGCTAATGTCGGATATGCGGCTTTCTTT. This gives the protein CSANVGYAAFF.

This chain uses TRBV6-5 with TRBJ1-2; D unclear. The CDR3 runs to 14 residues. Trimming shortened V by 6 bases and J by 4 bases, and 15 bases separated the two germline ends. Germline V gene data show CDR1 as MNHEY and CDR2 as SVGAGI. The CDR3 nucleotides read TGTGCCAGCAGCCTGACAAACTCACTCTATGGCTACACCTTC. Amino acids: CASSLTNSLYGYTF.

The chain is built from TRBV27 and TRBJ2-7, with TRBD2 as a possible D gene (7 bases). Germline V gives CDR1 MNHEY, CDR2 SMNVEV (reference sequence). The CDR3 has 15 residues. Between the trimmed V and J ends, which lost 2 bases and 5 bases, there was a span of 16 bases. The chain's CDR3 is CASSLGGGRVHEQYF. CDR3 in DNA: TGTGCCAGCAGTTTAGGGGGGGGGCGAGTTCACGAGCAGTACTTC.